This T cell receptor (beta chain) was observed in a study of shared clonotypes between healthy human individuals. Comments on this clone: What it binds is not known.

Sequencing was at deep level. Clones were sequenced by immunoSEQ multiplex PCR, and TCRdb holds only the in-frame ones, with some missing. The sample comprises a few million clones, 95% of which are singletons, and around 0.13% rests with the top ten. Study-level findings and limits: What naive subsets generally showed was a larger estimated richness than memory subsets showed. Non-shared clonotypes showed lower generation probabilities than clonotypes common to all four donors. Incomplete sequencing of sorted subsets was indicated by rarefaction despite large depth.

Material for sequencing was naive CD4+ T cells sorted from blood. The subset here: CD45RA+ positively selected. The TCR sequence derives from a man younger than 35 in good health.

In nucleotides, the CDR3 is TGTGCCAGCAGCTTGGAGGGGCCCCCCGGGGCCAACGTCCTGACTTTC. This translates into CASSLEGPPGANVLTF. This chain links TRBV5-4 with TRBJ2-6, with D tentatively TRBD1 (5 bases). The CDR3 loop spans 16 amino acids. From germline, CDR1 is SGHNT and CDR2 YYREEE (reference sequence). Trimming took off 0 bases at V and 4 bases at J, with 11 bases between the two ends.